These 23 T cell receptor beta chains were sequenced from one sample in a study of T-cell reconstitution after alpha-beta-depleted transplantation in children. Unique molecular identifiers tagged the TCRbeta library. MiXCR, applied by TCRdb to the PCR reads, yields one record per CDR3 protein. The repertoire holds approximately 270,000 distinct CDR3 sequences, with approximately 24% as singletons. The sample consisted of PBMCs, mostly from graft donor cells, taken 360 days after TCRalphabeta/CD19-depleted stem cell transplant. The receptors were gathered from a female patient aged 2-15 years who had a stem cell transplant for congenital amegakaryocytic thrombocytopenia, so the T cells may come from the graft donor.

V is TRBV4-3 and J is TRBJ1-5, with D perhaps matching TRBD1 (5 bases). Germline V gene sequence: CDR1 LGHNA, CDR2 YSLEER. CDR3 length equals 17 residues. Trimming left V 2 bases short and J 0 bases short, with 14 bases between. The CDR3 nucleotides read TGCGCCAGCAGCCAATCGGCTGGGACGTCTAGCAATCAGCCCCAGCATTTT. Protein product: CASSQSAGTSSNQPQHF.

The rearrangement uses TRBV29-1 and TRBJ1-2; no clear D gene. Germline assignment: CDR1 SQVTM and CDR2 ANQGSEA. Deletions cut 4 bases from V and 7 bases from J, with 13 bases between. This CDR3 region has 12 residues. The CDR3 reads CSVVGRSGGYTF. Written as DNA, the CDR3 is TGCAGCGTTGTTGGTAGAAGTGGTGGCTACACCTTC. Using reference TRBV29-1 and TRBJ1-2 for the parts outside the CDR3, the full variable domain is SAVISQKPSRDICQRGTSLTIQCQVDSQVTMMFWYRQQPGQSLTLIATANQGSEATYESGFVIDKFPISRPNLTFSTLTVSNMSPEDSSIYLCSVVGRSGGYTFGSGTRLTVV.

The rearrangement uses TRBV5-1 and TRBJ2-5; D is perhaps TRBD2 (5 bases). The V and J ends lost 0 bases and 1 base respectively, with 10 bases between them. The CDR3 spans 15 residues. The germline V gene has CDR1 SGHRS and CDR2 YFSETQ. The CDR3 region has the DNA TGCGCCAGCAGCTTGGATGAGGGAAGCCAAGAGACCCAGTACTTC. This translates into CASSLDEGSQETQYF.

This clonotype was seen a few times. The chain joins TRBV19 to TRBJ2-7; 9 bases fit TRBD1. This CDR3 region has 14 residues. The V gene's germline CDR1 is LNHDA and CDR2 SQIVND (reference sequence). V trimming: 5 bases; J trimming: 2 bases; junction bases outside the gene matches: 4. The CDR3 coding sequence is TGTGCCAGTAGTGACCGGGACAGGGCCTACGAGCAGTACTTC. This codes for CASSDRDRAYEQYF. The whole variable domain, remainder taken from reference TRBV19 and TRBJ2-7, is DGGITQSPKYLFRKEGQNVTLSCEQNLNHDAMYWYRQDPGQGLRLIYYSQIVNDFQKGDIAEGYSVSREKKESFPLTVTSAQKNPTAFYLCASSDRDRAYEQYFGPGTRLTVT.

This chain joins TRBV5-1 and TRBJ1-1; TRBD1 matches at 9 bases. Trimming at V came to 4 bases and at J to 4 bases, leaving 8 bases not matched to a gene. Germline-derived CDR1 and CDR2 are SGHRS and YFSETQ. The CDR3 is 15 amino acids. CDR3 sequence (DNA): TGCGCCAGCAGCAGGGACAGGGTTTGGGGCACTGAAGCTTTCTTT. This translates into CASSRDRVWGTEAFF.

This clonotype came up many times. In DNA, the CDR3 is TGTGCCAGCAGTTTTGGGACAGCCTCCTACGAGCAGTACTTC. It encodes CASSFGTASYEQYF. This chain joins TRBV12-3 or TRBV12-4 and TRBJ2-7; 7 bases map to TRBD1. V trimming: 3 bases; J trimming: 0 bases; junction bases outside the gene matches: 2. This CDR3 has 14 amino acids.

Worth noting for this clonotype: A read error is possible here, since a much larger clone lies one base away. V usage is TRBV5-1 and J usage is TRBJ2-3; TRBD2 matches at 9 bases. The CDR3 loop spans 18 amino acids. From germline, CDR1 is SGHRS and CDR2 YFSETQ. With 3 bases clipped from V and 2 bases from J, the junction kept 13 bases outside the gene matches. CDR3 loop: CASSSLTNSGGPTDTQYF. The CDR3, as DNA: TGCGCCAGCAGCTCATTAACGAATAGCGGGGGCCCCACAGATACGCAGTATTTT.

The rearrangement links TRBV7-6 to TRBJ2-3, with 10 bases identical to TRBD2. The CDR3 loop spans 17 amino acids. Germline lookup yields CDR1 SGHVS and CDR2 FNYEAQ. V was pared by 6 bases and J by 4 bases, with 13 bases of the junction left unmatched. CDR3 in DNA: TGTGCCAGCAGTCACCGAAAAGCGGGAGGGTATGCAGATACGCAGTATTTT. Encoded protein: CASSHRKAGGYADTQYF.

The sample holds many counts of this clonotype. The chain carries TRBV29-1 and TRBJ1-1, with D tentatively TRBD1 (5 bases). V lost 3 bases to trimming and J lost 5 bases, with 13 bases between them. The CDR3 totals 13 residues. Germline values: CDR1 SQVTM, CDR2 ANQGSEA. CDR3 DNA: TGCAGCGTTGAGGTGGGACGAAGGACTGAAGCTTTCTTT. Residues: CSVEVGRRTEAFF.

This sequence joins TRBV4-1 and TRBJ1-2; D is undetermined. V lost 0 bases, J lost 8 bases, and 19 bases lay in between. Per germline, CDR1 MGHRA and CDR2 YSYEKL. The length of the CDR3 is 16 residues. In DNA, the CDR3 is TGCGCCAGCAGCCAAGAAGGAAAACGAACCCTCGGGGGCTACACCTTC. Protein sequence: CASSQEGKRTLGGYTF.

This clonotype has at least ten counts. The rearrangement links TRBV19 to TRBJ2-2; 7 bases agree with TRBD2. In germline, CDR1 is LNHDA, CDR2 SQIVND (reference sequence). The CDR3 totals 17 residues. With 3 bases clipped from V and 6 bases from J, the junction kept 13 bases outside the gene matches. In DNA form, the CDR3 reads TGTGCCAGTAGTATTATTGATGGCGGGAGAACTCCCGGGGAGCTGTTTTTT. This sequence encodes CASSIIDGGRTPGELFF.

This clonotype was seen a few times. This chain links TRBV5-1 with TRBJ1-4; D unclear. V lost 5 bases, J lost 2 bases, and 13 bases lay in between. The V gene's germline CDR1 is SGHRS and CDR2 YFSETQ. CDR3 length: 15 residues. CDR3 in amino acids: CASSDIAGTNEKLFF. The CDR3 DNA reads TGCGCCAGCAGTGATATAGCGGGCACTAATGAAAAACTGTTTTTT.

The chain combines TRBV5-1 with TRBJ2-2; D is perhaps TRBD2 (7 bases). The CDR3 is 16 amino acids. The V gene's germline CDR1 is SGHRS and CDR2 YFSETQ. V was pared by 3 bases and J by 2 bases, with 14 bases between. The CDR3 loop reads CASSSDGGRNTGELFF. The DNA of the CDR3 is TGCGCCAGCAGCTCCGACGGGGGGCGCAACACCGGGGAGCTGTTTTTT.

The V and J genes are TRBV4-1 and TRBJ2-7; 9 nucleotides line up with TRBD1. This CDR3 contains 16 residues. The V segment lost 0 bases and the J segment 5 bases; nucleotides outside the gene matches: 8. Per the germline V gene, CDR1 is MGHRA and CDR2 is YSYEKL. The CDR3 DNA follows: TGCGCCAGCAGCCAAGATGGCGGGACAGGGATCCACGAGCAGTACTTC. The encoded protein is CASSQDGGTGIHEQYF.

CDR3 loop: CASRVGQGSIAEAFF. DNA for the CDR3: TGTGCCAGCAGAGTGGGACAGGGGAGTATAGCTGAAGCTTTCTTT. This rearrangement joins TRBV2 to TRBJ1-1; 10 nucleotides line up with TRBD1. Germline assignment: CDR1 SNHLY and CDR2 FYNNEI. CDR3 length: 15 amino acids. V shed 6 bases and J 6 bases; nucleotides not matched to a gene: 10. Variable domain in full (rest from reference TRBV2 and TRBJ1-1): EPEVTQTPSHQVTQMGQEVILRCVPISNHLYFYWYRQILGQKVEFLVSFYNNEISEKSEIFDDQFSVERPDGSNFTLKIRSTKLEDSAMYFCASRVGQGSIAEAFFGQGTRLTVV.

This clonotype came up once. Here the CDR3 reads CATSRTGLGETQYF. The CDR3 bases are TGTGCCACCAGCAGGACGGGTCTCGGGGAGACCCAGTACTTC. The gene calls are TRBV15 and TRBJ2-5; D call uncertain. Germline V CDR1 and CDR2: LNHNV, YYDKDF (reference sequence). The V gene lost 3 bases and the J gene lost 5 bases, with 13 bases spanning the gap. The CDR3 contains 14 residues. The entire variable domain, with the rest obtained from reference TRBV15 and TRBJ2-5, is as follows: DAMVIQNPRYQVTQFGKPVTLSCSQTLNHNVMYWYQQKSSQAPKLLFHYYDKDFNNEADTPDNFQSRRPNTSFCFLDIRSPGLGDTAMYLCATSRTGLGETQYFGPGTRLLVL.

This clonotype was seen a single time. The chain links TRBV19 to TRBJ1-1, with TRBD1 matching 8 bases. The CDR3 loop spans 13 amino acids. Germline V gives CDR1 LNHDA, CDR2 SQIVND (reference sequence). Trimming took 5 bases from V and 7 from J; bases not matched to a gene: 6. The CDR3 here is CASSPDRAHEAFF. In nucleotides, the CDR3 is TGTGCCAGTAGTCCGGACAGGGCCCATGAAGCTTTCTTT.

The rearrangement uses TRBV12-3 or TRBV12-4 and TRBJ1-3; 10 bases match TRBD1. The trim removed 5 bases at V and 3 bases at J, leaving 4 bases unmatched. CDR3 length equals 15 residues. The CDR3 spells CASSPRTGGGNTIYF. Written as DNA, the CDR3 is TGTGCCAGCAGTCCCCGGACAGGGGGTGGAAACACCATATATTTT.

This rearrangement joins TRBV27 to TRBJ2-3; 11 bases are shared with TRBD2. The CDR3 totals 15 residues. Per germline, CDR1 MNHEY and CDR2 SMNVEV (reference sequence). V gave up 8 bases and J gave up 5 bases; unmatched junction bases: 9. CDR3 nucleotide sequence: TGTGCCAGCTCTCCGACTAGCGGGAATATAGATACGCAGTATTTT. Translated, it gives CASSPTSGNIDTQYF.

V usage is TRBV28 and J usage is TRBJ2-3, with a weak D call TRBD2 (6 bases). The CDR3 loop spans 16 amino acids. V dropped 1 base and J dropped 2 bases, with 13 bases sitting between them. Per germline, CDR1 MDHEN and CDR2 SYDVKM. The CDR3 region is CASSLFSAGLTDTQYF. CDR3 nucleotides: TGTGCCAGCAGTTTATTTTCAGCGGGCCTCACAGATACGCAGTATTTT.

The chain is built from TRBV10-2 and TRBJ1-2; 11 bases map to TRBD1. The CDR3 totals 15 residues. Germline assignment: CDR1 WSHSY and CDR2 SAAADI. The V segment lost 2 bases and the J segment 8 bases; nucleotides outside the gene matches: 7. The CDR3 DNA is TGCGCCAGCAGTGAGCTAGGACAGGGGGCTTCCGGCTACACCTTC. Its translation is CASSELGQGASGYTF.

The rearrangement joins TRBV29-1 to TRBJ2-5, with 7 nucleotides matching TRBD1. With 5 bases clipped from V and 3 bases from J, the junction kept 6 bases outside the gene matches. In germline, CDR1 is SQVTM, CDR2 ANQGSEA. The CDR3 spans 13 residues. CDR3 in DNA: TGCAGCGTTCTGGGACAGCAAAAAGAGACCCAGTACTTC. The encoded protein is CSVLGQQKETQYF.

In this sample, this clonotype turned up a few times. The chain carries TRBV2 and TRBJ2-2; D is possibly TRBD1 (5 bases). This CDR3 spans 13 amino acids. CDR1 is SNHLY and CDR2 is FYNNEI in the germline V gene. V lost 7 bases and J lost 3, with 9 bases in between. CDR3 nucleotide sequence: TGTGCCAGCAAGCAGGGCCACACCGGGGAGCTGTTTTTT. Translating it yields CASKQGHTGELFF.